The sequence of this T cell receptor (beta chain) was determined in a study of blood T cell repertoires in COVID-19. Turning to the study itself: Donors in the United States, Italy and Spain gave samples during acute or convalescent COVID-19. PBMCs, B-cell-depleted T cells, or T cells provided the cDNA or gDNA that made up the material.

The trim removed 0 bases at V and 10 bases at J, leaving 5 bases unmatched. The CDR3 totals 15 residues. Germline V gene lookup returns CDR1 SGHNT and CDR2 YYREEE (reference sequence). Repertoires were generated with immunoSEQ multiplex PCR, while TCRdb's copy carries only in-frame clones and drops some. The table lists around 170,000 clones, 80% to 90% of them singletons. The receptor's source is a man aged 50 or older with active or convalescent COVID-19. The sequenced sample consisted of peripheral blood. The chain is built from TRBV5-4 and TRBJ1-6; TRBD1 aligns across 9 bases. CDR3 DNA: TGTGCCAGCAGCTTGGGCGGGACAGGGTTATCACCCCTCCACTTT. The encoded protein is CASSLGGTGLSPLHF.